One sample yielded the 5 T cell receptor beta chains listed below, sequenced in a study of pediatric ulcerative colitis. Here immunoSEQ multiplex PCR was the method, and the copy in TCRdb shows in-frame clones only, minus some. The table includes tens of thousands of clones, roughly nine tenths detected once. Source material: blood. The receptors here all came from a boy younger than 18 with severe ulcerative colitis.

The rearrangement joins TRBV2 to TRBJ1-2; TRBD1 matches 7 bases. Germline V CDR1 and CDR2: SNHLY, FYNNEI. Losses at the gene ends were 5 bases for V and 3 bases for J; bases not matched to a gene: 3. The CDR3 runs 13 residues. CDR3 region: CASSSDRDYGYTF. CDR3 nucleotide sequence: TGTGCCAGCAGTTCTGACAGGGACTATGGCTACACCTTC.

CDR3 in amino acids: CASSEVGYNEQFF. In nucleotides, the CDR3 is TGTGCCAGCAGTGAAGTGGGGTACAATGAGCAGTTCTTC. This chain connects TRBV2 to TRBJ2-1, with D uncertain. Trimming took 1 base from V and 4 from J, leaving 5 bases between them. Germline V lookup: CDR1 SNHLY, CDR2 FYNNEI. There are 13 residues in the CDR3.

This rearrangement joins TRBV30 to TRBJ2-7, with D unclear. Germline loops: CDR1 GTSNPN, CDR2 SVGIG (reference sequence). The V end was cut by 1 base, the J end by 7 bases, with 5 bases between. The CDR3 contains 10 residues. The CDR3 DNA reads as TGTGCCTGGAGTGGCCGGGAGCAGTACTTC. Amino acid sequence: CAWSGREQYF.

The J gene is TRBJ1-1, the V gene TRBV27; D may be TRBD1 (6 bases). Trimming took off 3 bases at V and 3 bases at J, with 11 bases between the two ends. CDR3 size: 14 residues. Germline V CDR1 and CDR2: MNHEY, SMNVEV (reference sequence). CDR3 in amino acids: CASSFGGGDTEAFF. CDR3 DNA sequence: TGTGCCAGCAGTTTTGGAGGGGGGGACACTGAAGCTTTCTTT.

This chain joins TRBV5-1 and TRBJ2-5; D ambiguous. This CDR3 is 15 amino acids long. The ends were cut back, 4 bases at V and 5 bases at J, with 18 bases in the middle. Germline V gene lookup returns CDR1 SGHRS and CDR2 YFSETQ. CDR3 bases: TGCGCCAGCAGCCTGGCCACGGCGAGCCGGGAGACCCAGTACTTC. It encodes CASSLATASRETQYF.